This is a list of T cell receptor beta chains from one sample in a study of CD8+ T cells in alopecia areata. Repertoires were generated with immunoSEQ multiplex PCR, while TCRdb's copy carries only in-frame clones and drops some. The data hold about 190,000 clones, with more than 55% observed a single time. Sequenced material: CD4+ T cells sorted from blood, taken at week 4, from a patient treated with tofacitinib. These receptors came from a human donor with alopecia areata. Both conserved end residues are part of each CDR3. Fields, in order: clone size, J gene, D gene, V gene, CDR3 DNA, CDR3 protein. The D gene is left open where the match is weak. Clone size is shown for a subset of rows, as once, few, many or a class of expanded clone.

once | TRBJ2-7 | NA | TRBV11-2 | TGTGCCAGCAGCTTAGTCCCGGTGAGGGTGGGGTACGAGCAGTACTTC | CASSLVPVRVGYEQYF
NA | TRBJ2-1 | NA | TRBV29-1 | TGCAGCGGTCGTATGGGGGGATACAATGAGCAGTTCTTC | CSGRMGGYNEQFF
few | TRBJ2-1 | TRBD2 | TRBV14 | TGTGCCAGCAGCCAAGATGGATCCCGCGGGAGGGCTCAGTTCTTC | CASSQDGSRGRAQFF
NA | TRBJ2-7 | TRBD1 | TRBV28 | TGTGCCAGCAGTTCTCGACAGGGAAAGTACTTC | CASSSRQGKYF
NA | TRBJ2-7 | TRBD1 | TRBV29-1 | TGCAGCGTCCTAACGAGGACAGGACTTACCTACGAGCAGTACTTC | CSVLTRTGLTYEQYF
few | TRBJ2-5 | NA | TRBV13 | TGTGCCAGCAGCTGGGCAGGAGGGACCCAGTACTTC | CASSWAGGTQYF
few | TRBJ2-4 | NA | TRBV29-1 | TGCAGCGTTGATGCAGGAAAAAACATTCAGTACTTC | CSVDAGKNIQYF
NA | TRBJ2-5 | NA | TRBV20-1 | TGCAGTGCTAGAGATGTGACCCAGTACTTC | CSARDVTQYF
NA | TRBJ1-1 | NA | TRBV29-1 | TGCAGCGTTTTATTTGCCACTGAAGCTTTCTTT | CSVLFATEAFF
NA | TRBJ1-5 | TRBD1 | TRBV29-1 | TGCAGCGCCGGGGTCGCAGGGGGAGAGCCCCAGCATTTT | CSAGVAGGEPQHF
NA | TRBJ1-2 | NA | TRBV28 | TGTGCCAGCACTAGCGGGGGTCTGTCCTTAGGTGGCTACACCTTC | CASTSGGLSLGGYTF
NA | TRBJ2-7 | NA | TRBV5-1 | TGCGCCAGCAGCCCCTACGAAGTAACGGGAAGCTACGAGCAGTACTTC | CASSPYEVTGSYEQYF
once | TRBJ1-2 | TRBD1 | TRBV28 | TGTGCCAGCAGTTTCCCCGCCGGGACAGGGGGTTTTGGCTACACCTTC | CASSFPAGTGGFGYTF
NA | TRBJ2-1 | NA | TRBV29-1 | TGCAGCGTCCTCGGGGTCTCCTGGAATGAGCAGTTCTTC | CSVLGVSWNEQFF
NA | TRBJ2-2 | NA | TRBV5-1 | TGCGCCAGCAGCTTGGCTGCCTCCGGGGAGCTGTTTTTT | CASSLAASGELFF
few | TRBJ1-5 | TRBD1 | TRBV15 | TGTGCCACCAGCACAGGGGGCGTCAATCAGCCCCAGCATTTT | CATSTGGVNQPQHF
few | TRBJ2-3 | TRBD2 | TRBV7-2 | TGTGCCAGCAGCATTAGGACTAGCGGGCGAGATACGCAGTATTTT | CASSIRTSGRDTQYF
NA | TRBJ1-1 | NA | TRBV29-1 | TGCAGCGCTATCTTGATGAAGAGCACTGAAGCTTTCTTT | CSAILMKSTEAFF
NA | TRBJ2-1 | NA | TRBV7-2 | TGTGCCAGCAGCTCGCGGGGCCTCTATGAGCAGTTCTTC | CASSSRGLYEQFF
NA | TRBJ2-1 | TRBD1 | TRBV28 | TGTGCCAGCAGTTTAGCAGGGGGCTCCTACAATGAGCAGTTCTTC | CASSLAGGSYNEQFF
NA | TRBJ2-3 | NA | TRBV5-1 | TGCGCCAGCAGCTTGACGCGCGGTTTCACAGATACGCAGTATTTC | CASSLTRGFTDTQYF
NA | TRBJ1-5 | NA | TRBV6-5 | TGTGCCAGCAGTTACGGCCAGGGTCGGCAGCCCCAGCATTTT | CASSYGQGRQPQHF
NA | TRBJ2-5 | NA | TRBV14 | TGTGCCAGCAGCCAAGATTTGCGCAGGGGAGGGCAAGAGACCCAGTACTTC | CASSQDLRRGGQETQYF
NA | TRBJ1-2 | NA | TRBV5-8 | TGTGCCAGCAGCTCAGAAGGTGCACGAGCGGCCTATGGCTACACCTTC | CASSSEGARAAYGYTF
NA | TRBJ2-1 | TRBD2 | TRBV9 | TGTGCCAGCAGCGTGGGAGGGACTAGCCCCGGTGCTTACAATGAGCAGTTCTTC | CASSVGGTSPGAYNEQFF
once | TRBJ2-1 | TRBD2 | TRBV5-1 | TGCGCCAGCAGAAAGGGACTAGCGGGAGGTTACAGTGAGCAGTTCTTC | CASRKGLAGGYSEQFF
NA | TRBJ2-2 | NA | TRBV4-3 | TGCGCCAGCAGCCAAGAGTCCAGACTAACCGGGGAGCTGTTTTTT | CASSQESRLTGELFF
NA | TRBJ2-7 | NA | TRBV29-1 | TGCAGCGTCGCTACCTCTTACTGGCAGTACTTC | CSVATSYWQYF
few | TRBJ1-5 | NA | TRBV6-5 | TGTGCCAGCAGCTGGGACCCCTCGGGCAATCAGCCCCAGCATTTT | CASSWDPSGNQPQHF
NA | TRBJ1-1 | NA | TRBV25-1 | TGTGCCAGCAGTGAATTAGGTCGGTATGAAGCTTTCTTT | CASSELGRYEAFF
NA | TRBJ2-4 | TRBD2 | TRBV5-1 | TGCGCCAGCAGCTACGACATAACGGGAGGAAACATTCAGTACTTC | CASSYDITGGNIQYF
few | TRBJ2-7 | NA | TRBV4-2 | TGTGCCAGCAGCCAAGGGCAGGGAGGCCGCGAGCAGTACTTC | CASSQGQGGREQYF
NA | TRBJ2-7 | TRBD1 | TRBV9 | TGTGCCAGCAGCCCCGGGACAGCGAGCTCCTACGAGCAGTACTTC | CASSPGTASSYEQYF
once | TRBJ2-3 | NA | TRBV30 | TGTGCCTGGAGTCCGGGGGATACGCAGTATTTT | CAWSPGDTQYF